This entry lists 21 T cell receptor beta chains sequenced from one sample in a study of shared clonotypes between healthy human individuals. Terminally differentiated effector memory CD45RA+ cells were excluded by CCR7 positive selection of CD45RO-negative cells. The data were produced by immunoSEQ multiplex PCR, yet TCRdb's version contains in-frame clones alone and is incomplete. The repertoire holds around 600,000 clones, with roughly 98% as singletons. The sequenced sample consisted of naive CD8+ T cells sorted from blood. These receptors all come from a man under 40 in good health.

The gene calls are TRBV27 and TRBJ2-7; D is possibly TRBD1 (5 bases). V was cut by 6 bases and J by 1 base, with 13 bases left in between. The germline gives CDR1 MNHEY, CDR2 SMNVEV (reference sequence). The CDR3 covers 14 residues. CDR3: CASSVFQGSYEQYF. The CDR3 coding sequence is TGTGCCAGCAGCGTATTTCAGGGTTCCTACGAGCAGTACTTC.

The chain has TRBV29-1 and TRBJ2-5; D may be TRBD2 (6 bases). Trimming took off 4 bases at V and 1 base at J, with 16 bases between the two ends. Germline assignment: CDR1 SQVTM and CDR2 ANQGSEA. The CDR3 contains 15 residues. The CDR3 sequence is CSVALHLAFQETQYF. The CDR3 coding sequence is TGCAGCGTTGCCCTCCACCTAGCGTTCCAAGAGACCCAGTACTTC.

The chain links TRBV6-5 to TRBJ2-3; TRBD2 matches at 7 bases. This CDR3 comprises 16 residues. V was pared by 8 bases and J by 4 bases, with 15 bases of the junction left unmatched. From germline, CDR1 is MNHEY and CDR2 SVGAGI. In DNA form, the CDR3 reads TGTGCCAGCGGTTCCCCGCTGGGGGAGGGCCCAGATACGCAGTATTTT. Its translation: CASGSPLGEGPDTQYF.

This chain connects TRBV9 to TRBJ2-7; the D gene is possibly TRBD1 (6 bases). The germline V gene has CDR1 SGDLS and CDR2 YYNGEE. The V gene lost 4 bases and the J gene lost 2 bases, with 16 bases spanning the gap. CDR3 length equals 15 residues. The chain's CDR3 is CASSLSGTPAYEQYF. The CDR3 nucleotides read TGTGCCAGCAGCCTCTCCGGGACACCCGCCTACGAGCAGTACTTC.

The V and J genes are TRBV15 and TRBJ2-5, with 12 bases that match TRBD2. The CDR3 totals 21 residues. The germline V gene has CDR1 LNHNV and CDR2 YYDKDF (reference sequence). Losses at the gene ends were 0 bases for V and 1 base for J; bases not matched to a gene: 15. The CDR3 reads CATSRDETSGSPSKFQETQYF. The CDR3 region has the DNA TGTGCCACCAGCAGAGACGAGACTAGCGGGAGCCCCTCAAAGTTCCAAGAGACCCAGTACTTC.

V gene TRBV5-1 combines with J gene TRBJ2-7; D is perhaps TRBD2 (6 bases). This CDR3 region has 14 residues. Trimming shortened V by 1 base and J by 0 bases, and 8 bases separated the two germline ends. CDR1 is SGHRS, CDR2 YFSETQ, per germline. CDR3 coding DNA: TGCGCCAGCAGCTTGAGGCGGGACTCCTACGAGCAGTACTTC. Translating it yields CASSLRRDSYEQYF.

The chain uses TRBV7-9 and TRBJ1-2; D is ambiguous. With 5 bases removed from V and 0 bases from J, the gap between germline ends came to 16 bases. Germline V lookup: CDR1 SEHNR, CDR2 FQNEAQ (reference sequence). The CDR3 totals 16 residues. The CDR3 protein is CASSTPDGPANYGYTF. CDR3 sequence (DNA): TGTGCCAGCAGCACCCCTGACGGGCCCGCTAACTATGGCTACACCTTC.

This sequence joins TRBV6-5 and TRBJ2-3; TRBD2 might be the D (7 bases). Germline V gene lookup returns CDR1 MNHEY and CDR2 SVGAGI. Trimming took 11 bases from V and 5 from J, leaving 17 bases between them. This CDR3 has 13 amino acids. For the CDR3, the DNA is TGTGCCTCCCGGGGGGCTGGGGAAGATACGCAGTATTTT. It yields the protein CASRGAGEDTQYF.

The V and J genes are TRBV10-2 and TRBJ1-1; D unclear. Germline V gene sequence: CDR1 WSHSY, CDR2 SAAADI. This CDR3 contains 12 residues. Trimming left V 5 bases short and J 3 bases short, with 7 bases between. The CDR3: CASSSGDTEAFF. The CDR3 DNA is TGCGCCAGCAGTAGTGGAGACACTGAAGCTTTCTTT.

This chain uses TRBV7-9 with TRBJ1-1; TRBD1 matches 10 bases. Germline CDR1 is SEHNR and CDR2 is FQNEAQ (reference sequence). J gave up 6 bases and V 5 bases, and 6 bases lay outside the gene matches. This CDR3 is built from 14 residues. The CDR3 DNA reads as TGTGCCAGCAGCCCCAGAGACAGGGGGCCTGAAGCTTTCTTT. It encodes CASSPRDRGPEAFF.

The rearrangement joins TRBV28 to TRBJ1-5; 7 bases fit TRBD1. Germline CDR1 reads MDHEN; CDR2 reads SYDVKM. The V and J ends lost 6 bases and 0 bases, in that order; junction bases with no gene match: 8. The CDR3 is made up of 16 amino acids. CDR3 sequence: CASRISGGSSNQPQHF. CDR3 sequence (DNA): TGTGCCAGCAGAATATCAGGGGGAAGTAGCAATCAGCCCCAGCATTTT. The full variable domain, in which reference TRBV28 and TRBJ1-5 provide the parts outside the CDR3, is DVKVTQSSRYLVKRTGEKVFLECVQDMDHENMFWYRQDPGLGLRLIYFSYDVKMKEKGDIPEGYSVSREKKERFSLILESASTNQTSMYLCASRISGGSSNQPQHFGDGTRLSIL.

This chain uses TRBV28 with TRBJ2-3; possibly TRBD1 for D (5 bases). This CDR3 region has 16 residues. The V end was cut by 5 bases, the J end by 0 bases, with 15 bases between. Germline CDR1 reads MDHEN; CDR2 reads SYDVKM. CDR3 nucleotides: TGTGCCAGCAGTACCACAGGCGTCCTAAGCACAGATACGCAGTATTTT. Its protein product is CASSTTGVLSTDTQYF.

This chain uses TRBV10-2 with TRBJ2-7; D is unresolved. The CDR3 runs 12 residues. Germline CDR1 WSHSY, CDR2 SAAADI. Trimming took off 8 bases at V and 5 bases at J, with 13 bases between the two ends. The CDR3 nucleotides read TGCGCCAGCGGCCCTCCCGCGGACGAGCAGTACTTC. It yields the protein CASGPPADEQYF.

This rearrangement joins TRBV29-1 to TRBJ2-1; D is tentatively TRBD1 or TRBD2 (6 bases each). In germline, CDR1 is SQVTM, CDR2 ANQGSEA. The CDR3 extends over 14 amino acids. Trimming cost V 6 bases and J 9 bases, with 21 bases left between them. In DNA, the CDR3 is TGCAGCGTCCGGGGGCGCGGATCTTCCGGTGAGCAGTTCTTC. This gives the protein CSVRGRGSSGEQFF.

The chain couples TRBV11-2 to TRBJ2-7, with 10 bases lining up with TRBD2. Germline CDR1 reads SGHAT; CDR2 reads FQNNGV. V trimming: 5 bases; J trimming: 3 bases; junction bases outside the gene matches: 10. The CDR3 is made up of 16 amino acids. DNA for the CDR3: TGTGCCAGCAGCAAAGAGCTAGCGGGAGTATTCTACGAGCAGTACTTC. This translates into CASSKELAGVFYEQYF.

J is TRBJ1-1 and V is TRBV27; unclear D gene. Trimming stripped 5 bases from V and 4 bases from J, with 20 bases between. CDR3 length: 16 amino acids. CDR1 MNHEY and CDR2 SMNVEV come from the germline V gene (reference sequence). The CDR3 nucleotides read TGTGCCAGCAGTCTTGCTGGTAAGCGGGTAGGCACTGAAGCTTTCTTT. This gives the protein CASSLAGKRVGTEAFF.

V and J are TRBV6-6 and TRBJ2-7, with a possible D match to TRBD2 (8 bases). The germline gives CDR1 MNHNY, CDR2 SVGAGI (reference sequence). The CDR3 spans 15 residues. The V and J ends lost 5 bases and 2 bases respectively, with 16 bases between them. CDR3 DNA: TGTGCCAGCAGTCGCGGGAGGCAGGGGGCCTACGAGCAGTACTTC. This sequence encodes CASSRGRQGAYEQYF.

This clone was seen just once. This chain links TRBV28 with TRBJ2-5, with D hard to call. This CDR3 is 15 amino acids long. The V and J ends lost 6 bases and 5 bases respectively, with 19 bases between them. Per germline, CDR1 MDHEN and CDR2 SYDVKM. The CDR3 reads CASRGLGGVFETQYF. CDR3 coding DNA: TGTGCCAGCAGGGGGTTGGGTGGTGTCTTCGAGACCCAGTACTTC.

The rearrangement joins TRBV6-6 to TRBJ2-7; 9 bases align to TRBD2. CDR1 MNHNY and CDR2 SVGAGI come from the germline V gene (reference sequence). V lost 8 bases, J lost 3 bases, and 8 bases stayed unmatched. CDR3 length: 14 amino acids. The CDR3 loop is CASDEAGGGYEQYF. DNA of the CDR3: TGTGCCAGCGACGAAGCGGGGGGAGGCTACGAGCAGTACTTC.

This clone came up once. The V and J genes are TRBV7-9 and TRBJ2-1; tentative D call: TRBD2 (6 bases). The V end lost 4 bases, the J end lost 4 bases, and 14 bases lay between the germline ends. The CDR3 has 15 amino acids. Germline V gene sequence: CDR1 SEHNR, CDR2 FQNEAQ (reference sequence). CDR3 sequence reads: CASSSVGGEYNEQFF. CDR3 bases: TGTGCCAGCAGCTCGGTGGGGGGTGAATACAATGAGCAGTTCTTC.

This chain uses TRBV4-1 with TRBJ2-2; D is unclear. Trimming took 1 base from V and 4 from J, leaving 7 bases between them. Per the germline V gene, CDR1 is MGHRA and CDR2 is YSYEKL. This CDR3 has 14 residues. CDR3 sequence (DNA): TGCGCCAGCAGCCAAGTGGGCAGCACCGGGGAGCTGTTTTTT. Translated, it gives CASSQVGSTGELFF.